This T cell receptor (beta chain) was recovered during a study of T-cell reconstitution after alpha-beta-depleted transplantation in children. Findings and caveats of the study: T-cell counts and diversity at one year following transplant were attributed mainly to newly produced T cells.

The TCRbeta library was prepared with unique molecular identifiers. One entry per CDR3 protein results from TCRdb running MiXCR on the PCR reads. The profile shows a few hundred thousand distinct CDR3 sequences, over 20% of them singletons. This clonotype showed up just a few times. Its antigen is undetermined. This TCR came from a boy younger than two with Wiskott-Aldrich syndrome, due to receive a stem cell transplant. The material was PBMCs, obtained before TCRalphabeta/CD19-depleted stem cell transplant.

The CDR3 DNA follows: TGTGCCACCAGCCCGCCAGGCGGGAGTAGGAATGAGCAGTTCTTC. It encodes CATSPPGGSRNEQFF. V is TRBV24-1 and J is TRBJ2-1, with TRBD2 identical over 7 bases. Germline trimming cut 7 bases from V and 7 bases from J; bases unmatched to any gene: 12. The CDR3 has 15 amino acids. The germline V gene encodes CDR1 KGHDR and CDR2 SFDVKD.